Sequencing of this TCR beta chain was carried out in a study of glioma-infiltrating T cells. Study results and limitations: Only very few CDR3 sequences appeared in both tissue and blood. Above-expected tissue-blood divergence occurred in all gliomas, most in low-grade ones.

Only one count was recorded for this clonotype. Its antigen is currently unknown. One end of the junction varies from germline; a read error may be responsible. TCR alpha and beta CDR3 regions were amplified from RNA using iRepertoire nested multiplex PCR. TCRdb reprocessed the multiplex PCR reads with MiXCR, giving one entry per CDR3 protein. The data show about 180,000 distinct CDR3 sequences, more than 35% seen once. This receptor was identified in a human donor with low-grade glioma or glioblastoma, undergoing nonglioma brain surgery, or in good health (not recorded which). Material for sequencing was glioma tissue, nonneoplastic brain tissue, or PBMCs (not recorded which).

The CDR3 DNA sequence: TGTGCCAGTAGTATTGTGGGGGTCGAGCAGCCCCGGCATTTT. Translation gives CASSIVGVEQPRHF. The chain links TRBV19 to TRBJ1-5; D might be TRBD1 (5 bases). Looked up from germline, CDR1 is LNHDA and CDR2 is SQIVND (reference sequence). The length of the CDR3 is 14 residues.